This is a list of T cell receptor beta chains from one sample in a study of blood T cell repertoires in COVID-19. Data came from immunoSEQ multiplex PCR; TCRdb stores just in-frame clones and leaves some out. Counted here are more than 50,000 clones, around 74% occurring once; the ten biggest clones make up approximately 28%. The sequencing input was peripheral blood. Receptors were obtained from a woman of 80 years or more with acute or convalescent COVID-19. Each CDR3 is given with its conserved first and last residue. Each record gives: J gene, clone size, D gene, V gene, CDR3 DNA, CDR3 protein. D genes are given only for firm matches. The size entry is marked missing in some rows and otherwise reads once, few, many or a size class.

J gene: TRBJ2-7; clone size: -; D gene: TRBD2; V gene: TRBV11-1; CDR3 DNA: TGTGCCAGCGCACTAGCGTCCCGGCAGTACTTC; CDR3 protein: CASALASRQYF
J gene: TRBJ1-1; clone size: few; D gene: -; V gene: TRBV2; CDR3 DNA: TGTGCCAGCAGTCGACCGACAGCAGCGGGTGAAGCTTTCTTT; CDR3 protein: CASSRPTAAGEAFF
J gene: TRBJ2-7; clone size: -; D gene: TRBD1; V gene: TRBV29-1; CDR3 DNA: TGCAGCGTTCGACAGGGGATGGGACCCTACGAGCAGTACTTC; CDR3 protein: CSVRQGMGPYEQYF
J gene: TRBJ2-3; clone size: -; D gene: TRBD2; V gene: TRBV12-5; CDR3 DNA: TGTGCTAGTGGCCCCGGCGCGGGGGGCACAGATACGCAGTATTTT; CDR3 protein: CASGPGAGGTDTQYF
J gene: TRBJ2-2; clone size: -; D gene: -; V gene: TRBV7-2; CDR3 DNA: TGTGCCAGCAGCTTGGGATGGGGCCCGGGACTTCCGAACACCGGGGAGCTGTTTTTT; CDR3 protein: CASSLGWGPGLPNTGELFF
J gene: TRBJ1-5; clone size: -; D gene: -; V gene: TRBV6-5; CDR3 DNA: TGTGCCAGCAGTTACTCGATAGGGGCCAATCAGCCCCAGCATTTT; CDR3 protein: CASSYSIGANQPQHF
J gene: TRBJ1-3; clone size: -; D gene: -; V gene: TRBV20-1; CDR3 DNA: TGCAGTGCTAGTTTAACTGGAAACACCATATATTTT; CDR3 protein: CSASLTGNTIYF
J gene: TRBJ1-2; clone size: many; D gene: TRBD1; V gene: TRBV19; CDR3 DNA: TGTGCCAGTAGTACCGGACAGGGAAACTATGGCTACACCTTC; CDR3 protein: CASSTGQGNYGYTF
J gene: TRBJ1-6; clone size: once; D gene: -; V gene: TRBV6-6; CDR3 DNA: TGTGCCAGCAGTTACTCAAGGGACGGGGGTTCACCCCTCCACTTT; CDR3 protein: CASSYSRDGGSPLHF
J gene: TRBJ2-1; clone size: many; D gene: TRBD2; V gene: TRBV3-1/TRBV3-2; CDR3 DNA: TGTGCCAGCAGCCCCCGGACTAGCGAGCGTGAGCAGTTCTTC; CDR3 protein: CASSPRTSEREQFF
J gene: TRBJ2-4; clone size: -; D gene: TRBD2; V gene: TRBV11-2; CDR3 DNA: TGTGCCAGCAGCTCGCTAGCGGGAGCATTGTCCAAAAACATTCAGTACTTC; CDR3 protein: CASSSLAGALSKNIQYF
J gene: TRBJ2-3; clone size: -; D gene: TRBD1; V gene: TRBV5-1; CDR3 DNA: TGCGCCAGCACCCCGGGACAGGGTTTTGCGCAGTATTTT; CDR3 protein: CASTPGQGFAQYF
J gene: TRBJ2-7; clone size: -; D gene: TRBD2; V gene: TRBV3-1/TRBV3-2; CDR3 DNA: TGTGCCAGCAGCCAATCTGTGCTCTTCGCGGGAGGGCCTTCCTACGAGCAGTACTTC; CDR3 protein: CASSQSVLFAGGPSYEQYF
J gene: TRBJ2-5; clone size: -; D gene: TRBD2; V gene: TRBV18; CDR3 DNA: TGTGCCAGCTCATCGCAACTAGCGCCTCAAGAGACCCAGTACTTC; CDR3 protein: CASSSQLAPQETQYF
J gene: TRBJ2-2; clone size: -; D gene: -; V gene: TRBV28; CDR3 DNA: TGTGCCAGCAGAATCAGGGTAGCCGGGGAGCTGTTTTTT; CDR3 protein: CASRIRVAGELFF
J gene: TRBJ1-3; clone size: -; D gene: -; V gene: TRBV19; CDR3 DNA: TGTGCCAGTACTATTTCGGCGCTAGCTCGGGGAAACACCATATATTTT; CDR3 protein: CASTISALARGNTIYF
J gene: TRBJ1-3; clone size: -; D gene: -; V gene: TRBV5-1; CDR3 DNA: TGCGCCAGCAGCTTGTCCCCTGTCTCTGGAAACACCATATATTTT; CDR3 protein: CASSLSPVSGNTIYF
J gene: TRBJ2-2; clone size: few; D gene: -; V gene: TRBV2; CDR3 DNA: TGTGCCAGCAGCGCGGGACTCGGGTCCGGGGAGCTGTTTTTT; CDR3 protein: CASSAGLGSGELFF
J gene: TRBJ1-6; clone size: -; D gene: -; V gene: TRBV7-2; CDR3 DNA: TGTGCCAGCAGCCTATTGCCAGGGGCGGTTACCTCACCCCTCCACTTT; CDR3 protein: CASSLLPGAVTSPLHF
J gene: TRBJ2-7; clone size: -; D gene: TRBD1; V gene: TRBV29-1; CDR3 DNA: TGCAGCGTTCGGACAGGGTTGTCCTACGAGCAGTACTTC; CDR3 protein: CSVRTGLSYEQYF
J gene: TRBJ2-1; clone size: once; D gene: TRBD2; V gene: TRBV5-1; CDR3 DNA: TGCGCCAGCAGCTTCACTAGCGGCCCCAATGAGCAGTTCTTC; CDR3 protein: CASSFTSGPNEQFF
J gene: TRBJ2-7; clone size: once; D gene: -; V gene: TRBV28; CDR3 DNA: TGTGCCAGCAGTTTCGGAGGGCCGATATCATCCTACGAGCAGTACTTC; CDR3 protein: CASSFGGPISSYEQYF
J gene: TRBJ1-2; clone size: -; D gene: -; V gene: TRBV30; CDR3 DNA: TGTGCCTGGAGTCTGGGCGGGGCTAACTATGGCTACACCTTC; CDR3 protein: CAWSLGGANYGYTF
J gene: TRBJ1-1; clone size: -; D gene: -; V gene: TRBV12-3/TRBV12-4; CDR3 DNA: TGTGCCAGCAGGCGGGGGGTAACTGAAGCTTTCTTT; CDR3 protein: CASRRGVTEAFF
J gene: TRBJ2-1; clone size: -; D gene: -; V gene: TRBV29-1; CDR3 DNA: TGCAGCGTTGCCACCGAGACCTACAATGAGCAGTTCTTC; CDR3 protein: CSVATETYNEQFF
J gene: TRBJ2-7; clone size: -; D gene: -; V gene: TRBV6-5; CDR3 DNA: TGTGCCAGCCAAAAGGGTCAGGGGGAGCAGTACTTC; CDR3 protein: CASQKGQGEQYF
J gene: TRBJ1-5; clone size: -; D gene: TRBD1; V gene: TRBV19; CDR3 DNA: TGTGCCAGTAGTCCCCAGGGGGTCGGCAATCAGCCCCAGCATTTT; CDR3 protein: CASSPQGVGNQPQHF
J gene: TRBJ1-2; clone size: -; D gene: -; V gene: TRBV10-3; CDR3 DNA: TGTGCCATCAGCGTTGCGCGGGTCGGCTACACCTTC; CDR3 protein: CAISVARVGYTF
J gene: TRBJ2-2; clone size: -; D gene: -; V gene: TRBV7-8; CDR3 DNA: TGTGCCAGCAGCTTAGCAGCCAGGGTGAACACCGGGGAGCTGTTTTTT; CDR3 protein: CASSLAARVNTGELFF
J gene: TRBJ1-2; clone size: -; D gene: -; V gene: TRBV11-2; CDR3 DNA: TGTGCCAGCAGCCCTGGGGTGGGGGCGCTGGGCTACACCTTC; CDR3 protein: CASSPGVGALGYTF
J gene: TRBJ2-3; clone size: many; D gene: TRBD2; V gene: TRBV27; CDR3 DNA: TGTGCCAGCAGGGGGAGCGGGAGGGCAATGGGCACAGATACGCAGTATTTT; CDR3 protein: CASRGSGRAMGTDTQYF
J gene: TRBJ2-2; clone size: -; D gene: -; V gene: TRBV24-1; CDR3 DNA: TGTGCCACCAGGAACGGGGTTACCGGGGAGCTGTTTTTT; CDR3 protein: CATRNGVTGELFF
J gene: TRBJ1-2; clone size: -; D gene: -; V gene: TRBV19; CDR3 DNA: TGTGCCAGTCATAAGACTACGGCCACCCCGGGGGACGGCTACACCTTC; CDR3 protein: CASHKTTATPGDGYTF
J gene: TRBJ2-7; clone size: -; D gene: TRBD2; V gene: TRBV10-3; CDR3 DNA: TGTGCCAGAAGACTAGCGGACTCCTACGAGCAGTACTTC; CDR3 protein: CARRLADSYEQYF
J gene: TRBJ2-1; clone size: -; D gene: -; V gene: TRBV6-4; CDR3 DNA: TGTGCCAGCAGTGACGGTCGCGGGATTAACAATGAGCAGTTCTTC; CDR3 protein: CASSDGRGINNEQFF
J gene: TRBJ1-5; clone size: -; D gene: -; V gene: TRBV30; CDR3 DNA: TGTGCCTGCGGGGGGCCTAATCAGCCCCAGCATTTT; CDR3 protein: CACGGPNQPQHF
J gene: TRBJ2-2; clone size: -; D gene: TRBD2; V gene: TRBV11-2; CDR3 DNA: TGTGCCAGCCAGGCAGAGGGGACTAGCGGCTTGACCGGGGAGCTGTTTTTT; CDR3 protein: CASQAEGTSGLTGELFF
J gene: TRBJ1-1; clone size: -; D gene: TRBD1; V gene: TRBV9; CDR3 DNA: TGTGCCAGCAGCGATGGACAGGGTTTGGGCACTGAAGCTTTCTTT; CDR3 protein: CASSDGQGLGTEAFF
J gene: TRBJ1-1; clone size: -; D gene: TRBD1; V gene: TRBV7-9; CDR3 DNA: TGTGCCAGCAGAAAATTTAGGACAGGGAAGACGAACACTGAAGCTTTCTTT; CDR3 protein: CASRKFRTGKTNTEAFF
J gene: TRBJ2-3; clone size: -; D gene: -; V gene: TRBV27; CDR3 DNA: TGTGCCAGCAGACCCGCCTACACAGATACGCAGTATTTT; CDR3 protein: CASRPAYTDTQYF
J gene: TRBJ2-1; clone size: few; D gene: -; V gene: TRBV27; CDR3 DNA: TGTGCCAGCAGCCTTGGGGCCGACAGCTCCTACAATGAGCAGTTCTTC; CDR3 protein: CASSLGADSSYNEQFF
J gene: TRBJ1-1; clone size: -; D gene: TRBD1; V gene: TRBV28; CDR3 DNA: TGTGCCAGCAGTTTAGTGGGACAGGGGGACACTGAAGCTTTCTTT; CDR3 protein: CASSLVGQGDTEAFF
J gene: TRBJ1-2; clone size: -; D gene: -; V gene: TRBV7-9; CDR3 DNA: TGTGCCAGCAGCGGGGGGGTAAGGTATGACTACACCTTC; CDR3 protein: CASSGGVRYDYTF
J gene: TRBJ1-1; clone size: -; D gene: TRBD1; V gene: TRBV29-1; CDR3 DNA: TGCAGCGTGGGACAGGGTTTAATCTACACTGAAGCTTTCTTT; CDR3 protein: CSVGQGLIYTEAFF
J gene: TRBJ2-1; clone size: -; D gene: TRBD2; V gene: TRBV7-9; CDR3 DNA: TGTGCCAGCAGCTTAGTGGGGACTAGCGAGGAGCAGTTCTTC; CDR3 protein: CASSLVGTSEEQFF
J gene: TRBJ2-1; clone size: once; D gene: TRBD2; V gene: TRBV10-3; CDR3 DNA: TGTGCCATCAGTGAGTCGGGACTAGCGGGAGTGAATGAGCAGTTCTTC; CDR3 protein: CAISESGLAGVNEQFF
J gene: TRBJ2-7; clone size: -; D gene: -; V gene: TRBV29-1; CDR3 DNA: TGCAGCGTTGTCCTTACAGGGTCCTACGAGCAGTACTTC; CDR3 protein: CSVVLTGSYEQYF
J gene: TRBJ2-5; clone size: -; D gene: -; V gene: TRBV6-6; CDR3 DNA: TGTGCCAGCAGTTACAGGCAGGATTACCAAGAGACCCAGTACTTC; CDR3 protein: CASSYRQDYQETQYF